The 13 T cell receptor beta chains below come from one sample, sequenced in a study of graft-versus-host responses after intestinal transplantation. Which antigens these TCRs recognize remains unknown. The method was immunoSEQ multiplex PCR; TCRdb's version includes in-frame clones alone and lacks a portion of them. The sample includes around 100,000 clones, roughly 91% of them seen just once. Material: unstimulated CD4+ T cells sorted from spleen or lymph node cells, obtained before transplant. These receptor sequences come from a human donor who was the organ donor for an intestinal transplant.

In regard to this clone: At one of its ends the junction is not consistent with the germline gene, which may arise from a read error. The chain links TRBV18 to TRBJ1-6, with unresolved D. The germline gives CDR1 KGHSH, CDR2 LQKENI. The CDR3 loop spans 14 amino acids. The CDR3 protein is CASPPGREHSPLHF. CDR3 nucleotide sequence: TGTGCCAGCCCACCGGGAAGGGAGCATTCACCCCTCCACTTT.

The chain is built from TRBV9 and TRBJ2-1; 13 nucleotides line up with TRBD2. V dropped 3 bases and J dropped 5; count of bases not matched to a gene: 2. This CDR3 region has 15 residues. CDR1 SGDLS and CDR2 YYNGEE come from the germline V gene. Here the CDR3 reads CASSATSGGHNEQFF. The CDR3 DNA reads as TGTGCCAGCAGCGCGACTAGCGGGGGGCACAATGAGCAGTTCTTC.

The chain couples TRBV7-2 to TRBJ1-3; 8 bases agree with TRBD1. The CDR3 has 16 amino acids. V dropped 3 bases and J dropped 4; count of bases not matched to a gene: 8. Germline V gives CDR1 SGHTA, CDR2 FQGNSA. This CDR3 is CASSLRQGIRGNTIYF. The CDR3, as DNA: TGTGCCAGCAGCTTGCGACAGGGGATCCGGGGAAACACCATATATTTT.

This chain uses TRBV5-4 with TRBJ1-2, with D possibly TRBD1 on 6 matching bases. Germline lookup yields CDR1 SGHNT and CDR2 YYREEE (reference sequence). The CDR3 sequence is 14 residues long. V lost 0 bases, J lost 7 bases, and 13 bases lay in between. The CDR3 sequence: CASSLEGTRGGYTF. As DNA, the CDR3 is TGTGCCAGCAGCTTGGAGGGGACAAGGGGTGGCTACACCTTC. Based on the CDR3 plus reference TRBV5-4 and TRBJ1-2, the full variable domain is ETGVTQSPTHLIKTRGQQVTLRCSSQSGHNTVSWYQQALGQGPQFIFQYYREEENGRGNFPPRFSGLQFPNYSSELNVNALELDDSALYLCASSLEGTRGGYTFGSGTRLTVV.

This clone was observed a few times. The chain recombines TRBV7-2 with TRBJ1-2; D perhaps matches TRBD1 (6 bases). V lost 6 bases, J lost 12 bases, and 11 bases lay in between. This CDR3 is built from 10 residues. Germline V gene lookup returns CDR1 SGHTA and CDR2 FQGNSA. CDR3 loop: CASSPRQDTF. In DNA, the CDR3 is TGTGCCAGCAGTCCCCGACAGGACACCTTC.

This clone was recorded only once. The chain links TRBV29-1 to TRBJ1-4; maybe TRBD1 (6 bases). V was clipped by 1 base and J by 14 bases, with 11 bases between them. CDR1 and CDR2 (germline): SQVTM, ANQGSEA. This CDR3 has 11 amino acids. DNA for the CDR3: TGCAGCGTTGAAGGTACCCAGGGGCTGTTTTTT. Its translation: CSVEGTQGLFF.

The V call is TRBV19, the J call TRBJ1-5; 8 positions match TRBD1. Looked up from germline, CDR1 is LNHDA and CDR2 is SQIVND (reference sequence). The J segment lost 9 bases and the V segment lost 1 base, leaving 11 bases of the junction unmatched. The CDR3 runs 16 residues. The CDR3 spells CASSIARGRGHRPQHF. As DNA, the CDR3 is TGTGCCAGTAGTATAGCTCGGGGCAGGGGGCATCGGCCCCAGCATTTT.

The chain joins TRBV5-1 to TRBJ2-1; TRBD2 aligns across 10 bases. CDR1 SGHRS and CDR2 YFSETQ come from the germline V gene. The junction had 8 bases not matched to a gene; V was cut back by 0 bases and J by 14 bases. The CDR3 length is 14 residues. CDR3 sequence: CASSLAVSGGAEFF. As DNA, the CDR3 is TGCGCCAGCAGCTTGGCCGTAAGCGGGGGGGCCGAGTTCTTC. The full variable domain, rest sourced from reference TRBV5-1 and TRBJ2-1, is KAGVTQTPRYLIKTRGQQVTLSCSPISGHRSVSWYQQTPGQGLQFLFEYFSETQRNKGNFPGRFSGRQFSNSRSEMNVSTLELGDSALYLCASSLAVSGGAEFFGPGTRLTVL.

The chain uses TRBV7-3 and TRBJ1-6; TRBD1 matches at 8 bases. The CDR3 has 14 amino acids. Germline CDR1 SGHTA, CDR2 FQGTGA. Trimming took 5 bases from V and 10 from J; bases not matched to a gene: 7. This CDR3 is CASSAQGARSPLHF. The CDR3 DNA is TGTGCCAGCAGCGCCCAGGGGGCGAGATCACCCCTCCACTTT.

The chain has TRBV7-2 and TRBJ2-3, with TRBD2 as a possible D gene (6 bases). V lost 5 bases and J lost 0, with 9 bases in between. Per germline, CDR1 SGHTA and CDR2 FQGNSA. The CDR3 runs to 14 residues. For the CDR3, the DNA is TGTGCCAGCAGCGCCGGGACTAGCACAGATACGCAGTATTTT. It translates to CASSAGTSTDTQYF.

The chain uses TRBV16 and TRBJ2-1; 7 bases are shared with TRBD2. The V segment lost 3 bases and the J segment 8 bases; nucleotides outside the gene matches: 4. The CDR3 is 13 amino acids. Looked up from germline, CDR1 is KGHSY and CDR2 is FQNENV. The chain's CDR3 is CASSHPGRDEQFF. Written as DNA, the CDR3 is TGTGCCAGCAGCCACCCGGGGAGGGATGAGCAGTTCTTC.

V gene TRBV12-5 combines with J gene TRBJ2-7; 9 bases align to TRBD2. Per germline, CDR1 LGHNT and CDR2 FRNRAP. The J segment lost 0 bases and the V segment lost 0 bases, leaving 3 bases of the junction unmatched. The CDR3 is 16 residues long. The CDR3 DNA reads as TGTGCTAGTGGTTTGGTAGCGGGGGGTAACTCCTACGAGCAGTACTTC. It specifies CASGLVAGGNSYEQYF.

This clone came up once. The chain is built from TRBV4-3 and TRBJ1-2; TRBD1 aligns across 9 bases. Germline-derived CDR1 and CDR2 are LGHNA and YSLEER. CDR3 length: 16 amino acids. V shed 4 bases, J shed 4 bases, and the junction held 10 bases outside the gene matches. This CDR3 reads CASSRRRDRVTYGYTF. CDR3 coding DNA: TGCGCCAGCAGCCGACGCCGGGACAGGGTAACCTATGGCTACACCTTC.